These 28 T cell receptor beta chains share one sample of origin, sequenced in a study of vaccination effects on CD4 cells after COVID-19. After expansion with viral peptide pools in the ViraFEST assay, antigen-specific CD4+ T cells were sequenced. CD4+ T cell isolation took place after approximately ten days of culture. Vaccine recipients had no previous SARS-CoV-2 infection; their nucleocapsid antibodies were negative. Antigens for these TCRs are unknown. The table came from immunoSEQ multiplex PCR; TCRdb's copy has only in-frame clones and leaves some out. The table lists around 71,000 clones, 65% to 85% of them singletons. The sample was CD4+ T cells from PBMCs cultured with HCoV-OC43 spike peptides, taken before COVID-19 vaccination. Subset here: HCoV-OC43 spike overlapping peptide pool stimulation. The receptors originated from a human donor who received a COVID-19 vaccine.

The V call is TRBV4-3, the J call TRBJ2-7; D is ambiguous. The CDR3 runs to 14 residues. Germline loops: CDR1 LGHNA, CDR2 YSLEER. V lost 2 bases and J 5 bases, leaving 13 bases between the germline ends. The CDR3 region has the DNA TGCGCCAGCAGCCAAAGAACCAGGACGGACGAGCAGTACGTC. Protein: CASSQRTRTDEQYV.

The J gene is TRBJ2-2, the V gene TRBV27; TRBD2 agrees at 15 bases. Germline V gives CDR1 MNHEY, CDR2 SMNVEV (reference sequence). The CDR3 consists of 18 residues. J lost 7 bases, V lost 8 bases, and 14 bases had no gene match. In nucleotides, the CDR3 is TGTGCCAGCGCCAGACCGGGACTAGCGGGGGGAGTAAGCGGGGAGCTGTTTTTT. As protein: CASARPGLAGGVSGELFF.

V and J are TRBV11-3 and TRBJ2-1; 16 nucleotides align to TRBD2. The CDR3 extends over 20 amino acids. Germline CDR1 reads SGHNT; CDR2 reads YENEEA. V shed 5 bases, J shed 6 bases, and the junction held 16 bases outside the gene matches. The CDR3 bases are TGTGCCAGCAGCGCCGGGGCGGGACTAGCGGGGGGGCCCTTAGGCAATGAGCAGTTCTTC. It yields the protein CASSAGAGLAGGPLGNEQFF.

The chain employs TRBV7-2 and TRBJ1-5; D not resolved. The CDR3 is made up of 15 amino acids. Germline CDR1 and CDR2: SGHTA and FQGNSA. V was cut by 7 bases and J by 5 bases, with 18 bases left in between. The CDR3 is CASNLVSGGDQPQHF. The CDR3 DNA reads TGTGCCAGCAACCTGGTGTCTGGCGGGGATCAGCCCCAGCATTTT.

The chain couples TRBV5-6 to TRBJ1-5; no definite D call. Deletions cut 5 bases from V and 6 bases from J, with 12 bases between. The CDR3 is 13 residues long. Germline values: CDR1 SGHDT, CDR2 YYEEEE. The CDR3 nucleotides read TGTGCCAGCAGTCGCTTGGAAAGTCAGCCCCAGCATTTT. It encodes CASSRLESQPQHF. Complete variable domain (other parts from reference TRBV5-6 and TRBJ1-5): DAGVTQSPTHLIKTRGQQVTLRCSPKSGHDTVSWYQQALGQGPQFIFQYYEEEERQRGNFPDRFSGHQFPNYSSELNVNALLLGDSALYLCASSRLESQPQHFGDGTRLSIL.

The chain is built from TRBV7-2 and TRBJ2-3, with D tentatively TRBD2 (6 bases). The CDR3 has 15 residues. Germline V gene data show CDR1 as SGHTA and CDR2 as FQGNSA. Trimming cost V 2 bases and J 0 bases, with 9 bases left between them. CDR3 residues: CASSLNRGSTDTQYF. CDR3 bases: TGTGCCAGCAGCTTAAACCGGGGGAGCACAGATACGCAGTATTTT.

The CDR3 nucleotides read TGTGCCAGCAGCAGTCATAGCGGGGATAGCTCCTACGAGCAGTACGTC. Protein: CASSSHSGDSSYEQYV. The chain recombines TRBV21-1 with TRBJ2-7; the listed D gene, TRBD2, was not tested against the DNA. TRBV21-1 is a pseudogene. The CDR3 has 16 amino acids.

CDR3 sequence reads: CASSLEPLRF. The CDR3 DNA follows: TGTGCCAGCTCCCTGGAGCCCCTGCGCTTT. The chain couples TRBV21-1 to TRBJ1-6. TRBV21-1 corresponds to a pseudogene. This CDR3 is 10 amino acids long.

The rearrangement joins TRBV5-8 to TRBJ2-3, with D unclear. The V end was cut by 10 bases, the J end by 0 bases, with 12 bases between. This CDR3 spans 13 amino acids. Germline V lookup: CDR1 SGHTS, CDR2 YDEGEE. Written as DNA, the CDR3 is TGTGCCTCCCGACAAACTAGCACAGATACGCAGTATTTT. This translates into CASRQTSTDTQYF. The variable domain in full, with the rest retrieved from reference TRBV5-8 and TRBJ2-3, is EAGVTQSPTHLIKTRGQQATLRCSPISGHTSVYWYQQALGLGLQFLLWYDEGEERNRGNFPPRFSGRQFPNYSSELNVNALELEDSALYLCASRQTSTDTQYFGPGTRLTVL.

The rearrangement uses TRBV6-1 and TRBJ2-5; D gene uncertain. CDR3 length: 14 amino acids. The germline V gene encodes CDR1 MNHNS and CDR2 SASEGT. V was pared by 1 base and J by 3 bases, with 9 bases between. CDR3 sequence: CASSEGSRKETQYF. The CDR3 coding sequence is TGTGCCAGCAGTGAAGGAAGCCGGAAAGAGACCCAGTACTTC.

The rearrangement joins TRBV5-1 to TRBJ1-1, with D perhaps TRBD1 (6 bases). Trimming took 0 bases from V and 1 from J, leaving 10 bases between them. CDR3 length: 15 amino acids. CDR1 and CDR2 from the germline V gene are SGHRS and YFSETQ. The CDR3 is CASSLAGGANTEAFF. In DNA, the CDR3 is TGCGCCAGCAGCTTGGCCGGGGGGGCGAACACTGAAGCTTTCTTT.

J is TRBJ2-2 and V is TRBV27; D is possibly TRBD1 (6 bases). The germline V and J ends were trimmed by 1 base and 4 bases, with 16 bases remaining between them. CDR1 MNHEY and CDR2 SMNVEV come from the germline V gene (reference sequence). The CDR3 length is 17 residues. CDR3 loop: CASSLLVTGTLTGELFF. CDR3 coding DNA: TGTGCCAGCAGTTTATTGGTGACAGGTACCCTCACCGGGGAGCTGTTTTTT.

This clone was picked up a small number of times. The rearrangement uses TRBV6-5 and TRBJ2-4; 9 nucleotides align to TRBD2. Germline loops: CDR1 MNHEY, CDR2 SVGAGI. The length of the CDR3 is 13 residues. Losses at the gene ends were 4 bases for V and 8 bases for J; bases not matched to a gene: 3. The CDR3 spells CASSFASGDIQYF. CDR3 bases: TGTGCCAGCAGTTTCGCTAGCGGGGACATTCAGTACTTC.

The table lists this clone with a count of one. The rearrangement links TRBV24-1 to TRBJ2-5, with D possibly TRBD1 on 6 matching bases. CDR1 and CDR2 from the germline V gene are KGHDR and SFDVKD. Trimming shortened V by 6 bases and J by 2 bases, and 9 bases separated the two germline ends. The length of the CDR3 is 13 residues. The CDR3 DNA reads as TGTGCCACCAGTCGACAGGAACAAGAGACCCAGTACTTC. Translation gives CATSRQEQETQYF.

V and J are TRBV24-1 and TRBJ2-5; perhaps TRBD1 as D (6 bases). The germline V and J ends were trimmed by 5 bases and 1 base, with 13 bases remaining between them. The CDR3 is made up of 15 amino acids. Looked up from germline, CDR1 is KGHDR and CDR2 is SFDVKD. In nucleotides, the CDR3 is TGTGCCACCAGTGGTTCCGGGACACTCCAAGAGACCCAGTACTTC. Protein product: CATSGSGTLQETQYF.

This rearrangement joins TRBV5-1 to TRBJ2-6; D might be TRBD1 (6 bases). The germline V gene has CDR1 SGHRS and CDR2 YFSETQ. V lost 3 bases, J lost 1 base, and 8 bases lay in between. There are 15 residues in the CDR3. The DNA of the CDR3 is TGCGCCAGCAGCTCCCAGGGGTCTGGGGCCAACGTCCTGACTTTC. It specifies CASSSQGSGANVLTF.

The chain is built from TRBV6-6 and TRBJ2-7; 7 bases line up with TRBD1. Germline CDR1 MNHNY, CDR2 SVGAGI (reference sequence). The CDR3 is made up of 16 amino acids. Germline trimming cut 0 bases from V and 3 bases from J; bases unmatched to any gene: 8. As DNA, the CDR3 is TGTGCCAGCAGTTACTCCTTATCAGGGGGAAGCTACGAGCAGTACGTC. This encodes CASSYSLSGGSYEQYV.

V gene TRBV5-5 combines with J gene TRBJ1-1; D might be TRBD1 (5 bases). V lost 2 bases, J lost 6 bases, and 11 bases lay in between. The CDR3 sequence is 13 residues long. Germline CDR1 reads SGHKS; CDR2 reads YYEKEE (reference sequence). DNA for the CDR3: TGTGCCAGCAGCTTAAACGGGGACGCTGAAGCTTTCTTT. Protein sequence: CASSLNGDAEAFF. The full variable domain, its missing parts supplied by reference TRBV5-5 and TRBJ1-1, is DAGVTQSPTHLIKTRGQQVTLRCSPISGHKSVSWYQQVLGQGPQFIFQYYEKEERGRGNFPDRFSARQFPNYSSELNVNALLLGDSALYLCASSLNGDAEAFFGQGTRLTVV.

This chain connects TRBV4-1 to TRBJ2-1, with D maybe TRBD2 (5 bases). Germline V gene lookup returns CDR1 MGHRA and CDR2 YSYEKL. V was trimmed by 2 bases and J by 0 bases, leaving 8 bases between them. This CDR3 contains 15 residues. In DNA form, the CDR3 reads TGCGCCAGCAGCCAAATGGGGAGCTCCTACAATGAGCAGTTCTTC. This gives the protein CASSQMGSSYNEQFF.

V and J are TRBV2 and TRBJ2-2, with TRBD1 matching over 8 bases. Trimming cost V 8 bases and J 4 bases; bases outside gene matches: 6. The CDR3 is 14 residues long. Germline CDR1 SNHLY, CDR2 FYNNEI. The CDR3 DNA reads TGTGCCAGCCGCAGGACAGGGTCCACCGGGGAGCTGTTTTTT. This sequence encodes CASRRTGSTGELFF.

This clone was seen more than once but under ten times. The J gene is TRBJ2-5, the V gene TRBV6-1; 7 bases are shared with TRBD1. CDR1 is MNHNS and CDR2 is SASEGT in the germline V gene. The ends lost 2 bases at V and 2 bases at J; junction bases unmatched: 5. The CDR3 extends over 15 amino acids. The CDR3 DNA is TGTGCCAGCAGTGAATACGAGACAGGGCAAGAGACCCAGTACTTC. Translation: CASSEYETGQETQYF.

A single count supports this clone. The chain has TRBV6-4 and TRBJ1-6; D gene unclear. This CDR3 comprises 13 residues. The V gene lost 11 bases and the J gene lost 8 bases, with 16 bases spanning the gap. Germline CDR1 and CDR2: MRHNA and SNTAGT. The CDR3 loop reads CAFRPRRHSPLHF. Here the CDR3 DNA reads TGTGCCTTCCGTCCCCGGAGGCATTCACCCCTCCACTTT.

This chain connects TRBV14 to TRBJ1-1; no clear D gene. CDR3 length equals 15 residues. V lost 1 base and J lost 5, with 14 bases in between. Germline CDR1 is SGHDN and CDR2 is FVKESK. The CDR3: CASSQVYRGKTEAFF. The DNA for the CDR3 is TGTGCCAGCAGCCAAGTCTACCGGGGTAAAACTGAAGCTTTCTTT.

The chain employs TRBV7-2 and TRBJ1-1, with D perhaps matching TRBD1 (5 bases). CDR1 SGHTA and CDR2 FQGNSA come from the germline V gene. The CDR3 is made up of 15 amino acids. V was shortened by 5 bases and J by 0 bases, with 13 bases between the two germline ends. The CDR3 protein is CASSLGGGLNTEAFF. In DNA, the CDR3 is TGTGCCAGCAGCCTCGGGGGGGGTCTGAACACTGAAGCTTTCTTT.

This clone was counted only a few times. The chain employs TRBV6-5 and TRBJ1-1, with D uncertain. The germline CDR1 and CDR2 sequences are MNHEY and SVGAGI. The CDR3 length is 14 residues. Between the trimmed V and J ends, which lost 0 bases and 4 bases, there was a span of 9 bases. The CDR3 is CASSYSGLGTEAFF. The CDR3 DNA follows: TGTGCCAGCAGTTACTCGGGCCTCGGCACTGAAGCTTTCTTT.

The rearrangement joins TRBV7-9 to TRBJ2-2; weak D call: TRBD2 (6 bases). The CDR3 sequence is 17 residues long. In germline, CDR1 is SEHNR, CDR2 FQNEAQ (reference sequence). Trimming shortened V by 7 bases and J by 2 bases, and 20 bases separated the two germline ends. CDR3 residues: CASTSPRGGVNTGELFF. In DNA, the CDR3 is TGTGCCAGCACCTCTCCTCGAGGAGGGGTCAACACCGGGGAGCTGTTTTTT.

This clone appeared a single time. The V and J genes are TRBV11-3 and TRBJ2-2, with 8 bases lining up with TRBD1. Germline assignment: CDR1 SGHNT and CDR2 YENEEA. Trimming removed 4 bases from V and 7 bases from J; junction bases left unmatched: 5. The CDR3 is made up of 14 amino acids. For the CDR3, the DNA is TGTGCCAGCAGCTCGACAGGGGCCGGCGGGGAGCTGTTTTTT. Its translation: CASSSTGAGGELFF.

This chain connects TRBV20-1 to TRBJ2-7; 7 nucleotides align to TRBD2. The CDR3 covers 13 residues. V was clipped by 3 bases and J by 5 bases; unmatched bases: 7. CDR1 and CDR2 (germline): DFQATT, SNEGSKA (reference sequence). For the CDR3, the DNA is TGCAGTGCTAGTTCCGGAGGGACTAACGAGCAGTACGTC. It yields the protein CSASSGGTNEQYV.